This T cell receptor beta chain was sequenced in a study of T cell responses to AZD1222 COVID-19 vaccine (dated by TCRdb to the early 2020s). General notes on the study: AZD1222 recipients with second doses at about 4 weeks or about 12 weeks were pooled, because spike-specific TCR depth and breadth did not differ between schedules. A total of about 230 trial participants underwent TCR sequencing, of whom about 210 received two doses of AZD1222 and 26 received two doses of the MenACWY control vaccine. Trial participants were enrolled by age into 18-55, 56-69 and 70-plus year subgroups, with roughly 150, 30 and 60 TCR-sequenced participants respectively.

Per the publication, the time point label means: baseline before first vaccination. Samples from vaccinated people were obtained from the UK trials COV001 and COV002, which included a single-blind randomized controlled phase 2/3 trial of AZD1222 (ChAdOx1 nCoV-19) in healthy adults. For TCRbeta chain sequencing, PBMC samples from trial participants were taken at day 0 and at day 28 after the second dose. The CDR3 regions of human TCRbeta chains were analyzed by immunosequencing. Under the source paper's analysis protocol: TCRs in the repertoires were matched against a reference library of SARS-CoV-2-specific TCRs that had been generated with the MIRA antigen-specificity platform. Breadth was defined as the fraction of unique TCRs that were SARS-CoV-2-associated. Depth was defined as the fraction of total T cells that were SARS-CoV-2-associated. Using the MIRA data, every spike-specific TCR was mapped to the spike region that the TCR reacted to and assigned to either a CD4 or a CD8 class. Log10-transformed breadth and depth values were compared by one-way ANOVA with Sidak's multiple comparisons tests. In TCRdb, the immuneACCESS table is reduced to in-frame sequences with V and J assigned. These tables do not hold every clone; where another copy was compared, an unresolved V gene accounts for under half, and the others remain unexplained. The D gene and trimming were derived from the DNA, and the V and J assignments and clone size from that table. This sample lists roughly 140,000 clones; 89% were detected once. The ten largest clones take up 4% to 5% of the sample.

The CDR3 contains 19 residues, cysteine and phenylalanine counted. The retained sequence is limited to the CDR3, 57 bases, with the frame set at the first base. Trimming removed 2 bases from V and 0 bases from J; the gene matches leave 13 bases unexplained. The germline V gene yields LGHNA for CDR1 and YNFKEQ for CDR2. Results the study describes overall, beyond this receptor: Most participants were white British and females outnumbered males, and the authors suggested that clonal diversity may have been underestimated. Epitopes outside the regions mutated in the B.1.351 and B.1.1.7 variants were reportedly recognized by nearly half of the unique spike-specific TCRs. A significant rise in spike-specific TCR breadth and depth was observed after two AZD1222 doses relative to day 0 and relative to MenACWY recipients. Only a handful of AZD1222 recipients were SARS-CoV-2 seropositive at baseline, limiting conclusions about previously exposed vaccinees. The 56-69-year group was small, and its depth increase did not reach significance, likely because of low power. No day 14 peak-response samples were available, so repertoires were characterized only after the peak T cell response. The whole spike protein was spanned by vaccine-associated CD4 TCRs, and dominant responses were seen in regions 160-218 and 743-854.

About this clone: The clone's antigen remains unknown. Base qualities are not at hand, and no much larger clone is one base apart.

The sample in question was peripheral blood, obtained on day 0 of AZD1222 vaccination. The sequence came from an adult in good health. The chain links TRBV4-2 with TRBJ1-3, with 7 bases matching TRBD1. The DNA sequence is given as TGTGCCAGCAGCCAACCCAGGGGGGGTGGAGAACTCTCTGGAAACACCATATATTTT. This translates into CASSQPRGGGELSGNTIYF.